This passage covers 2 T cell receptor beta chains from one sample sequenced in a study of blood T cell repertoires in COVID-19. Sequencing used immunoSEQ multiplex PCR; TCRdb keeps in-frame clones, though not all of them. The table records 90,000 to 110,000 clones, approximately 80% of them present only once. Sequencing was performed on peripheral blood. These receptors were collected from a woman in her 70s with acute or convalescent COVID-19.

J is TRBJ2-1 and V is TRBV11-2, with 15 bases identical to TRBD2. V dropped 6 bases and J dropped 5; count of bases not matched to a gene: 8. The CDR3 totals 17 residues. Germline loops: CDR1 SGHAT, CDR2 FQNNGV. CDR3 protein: CASRGPGLAGGNNEQFF. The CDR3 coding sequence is TGTGCCAGCAGGGGGCCGGGACTAGCGGGGGGCAACAATGAGCAGTTCTTC.

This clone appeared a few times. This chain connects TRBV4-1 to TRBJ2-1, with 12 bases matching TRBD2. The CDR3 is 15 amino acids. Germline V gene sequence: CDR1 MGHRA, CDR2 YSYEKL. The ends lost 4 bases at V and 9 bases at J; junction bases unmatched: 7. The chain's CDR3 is CASSPTSGSGTEQFF. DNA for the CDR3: TGCGCCAGCAGCCCGACTAGCGGGAGTGGGACTGAGCAGTTCTTC.